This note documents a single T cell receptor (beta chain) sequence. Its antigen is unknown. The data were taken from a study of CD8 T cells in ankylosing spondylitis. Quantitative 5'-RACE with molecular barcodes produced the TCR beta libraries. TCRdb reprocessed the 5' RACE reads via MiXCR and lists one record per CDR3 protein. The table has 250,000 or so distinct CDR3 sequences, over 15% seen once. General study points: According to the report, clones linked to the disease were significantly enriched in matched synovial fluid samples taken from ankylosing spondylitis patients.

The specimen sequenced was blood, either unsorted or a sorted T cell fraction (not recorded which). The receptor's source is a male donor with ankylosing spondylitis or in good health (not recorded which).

The CDR3: CASSLGRLGQGKNIQYF. CDR3 coding DNA: TGTGCCAGCAGCTTAGGCCGACTGGGACAGGGGAAAAACATTCAGTACTTC. J is TRBJ2-4 and V is TRBV13, with 10 bases fitting TRBD1. The length of the CDR3 is 17 residues. Losses at the gene ends were 0 bases for V and 4 bases for J; bases not matched to a gene: 6. Per the germline V gene, CDR1 is PRHDT and CDR2 is FYEKMQ (reference sequence).